The present T cell receptor beta chain was sequenced within a study of beta chain features in type 1 diabetes. Germline V gene sequence: CDR1 SGHTA, CDR2 FQGNSA. V shed 3 bases and J 3 bases; nucleotides not matched to a gene: 16. This CDR3 spans 18 amino acids. Overall study findings and caveats: Within the patient group, naive, central memory and Treg TCRB repertoires appeared more similar to each other than within healthy donors. Across all four CD4+ subsets, people with type 1 diabetes showed modestly shorter TCRB CDR3s.

This clone appeared a few times. What it recognizes is unknown. The isolated RNA, all of it, was reverse transcribed, so expressed TCRB transcripts were what got sequenced. There were approximately 3.5 million reads on average in the naive, central memory and regulatory T cell samples. Clones were sequenced by immunoSEQ multiplex PCR, and TCRdb holds only the in-frame ones, with some missing. The repertoire holds approximately 130,000 clones, 15% to 20% seen once, with approximately 2.5% in the top ten. Material for sequencing was central memory CD4+ T cells from blood. This chain joins TRBV7-2 and TRBJ2-5, with 7 bases fitting TRBD2. This TCR came from a man aged 18 to 35 with type 1 diabetes. The chain's CDR3 is CASSFPSTGGGSKETQYF. In nucleotides, the CDR3 is TGTGCCAGCAGCTTCCCATCAACCGGCGGGGGATCCAAAGAGACCCAGTACTTC. The variable domain in full, completed from reference TRBV7-2 and TRBJ2-5, reads GAGVSQSPSNKVTEKGKDVELRCDPISGHTALYWYRQSLGQGLEFLIYFQGNSAPDKSGLPSDRFSAERTGGSVSTLTIQRTQQEDSAVYLCASSFPSTGGGSKETQYFGPGTRLLVL.